This entry lists 7 T cell receptor beta chains sequenced from one sample in a study of blood T cell repertoires in COVID-19. Only in-frame clones appear in the TCRdb table, and some are missing; sequencing was by immunoSEQ multiplex PCR. The repertoire has around 300,000 clones, 88% of them found once; the top ten carry about 5%. The sequenced sample consisted of PBMCs or T cells enriched from blood (not recorded which). All receptors derive from a man aged 30-40 years who had recovered from COVID-19.

The CDR3 reads CASLTTGASFNYGYTF. The CDR3 region has the DNA TGTGCCAGTCTCACGACAGGGGCTTCCTTTAACTATGGCTACACCTTC. The V call is TRBV28, the J call TRBJ1-2, with TRBD1 matching 8 bases. The V segment lost 9 bases and the J segment 1 base; nucleotides outside the gene matches: 13. This CDR3 region has 16 residues. CDR1 is MDHEN, CDR2 SYDVKM, per germline.

The chain recombines TRBV7-2 with TRBJ2-7, with 8 bases identical to TRBD2. The CDR3 loop spans 15 amino acids. Germline-derived CDR1 and CDR2 are SGHTA and FQGNSA. V dropped 3 bases and J dropped 0; count of bases not matched to a gene: 4. CDR3 nucleotide sequence: TGTGCCAGCAGCTTGAGCGGGGGTCCCTCCTACGAGCAGTACTTC. Protein: CASSLSGGPSYEQYF.

The chain couples TRBV3-1 (or the pseudogene TRBV3-2) to TRBJ1-4; possible D gene TRBD1, 6 bases. V lost 6 bases, J lost 6 bases, and 20 bases lay in between. Germline V gene lookup returns CDR1 LGHDT and CDR2 YNNKEL (reference sequence). There are 16 residues in the CDR3. DNA for the CDR3: TGTGCCAGCAGATTAGGGGGTACCCCCCGGGATGAAAAACTGTTTTTT. Its protein product is CASRLGGTPRDEKLFF.

This clone has only one observation. The V and J genes are TRBV7-5 and TRBJ2-1; the DNA was not used to check the table's D call, TRBD2. TRBV7-5 is listed as a pseudogene. The CDR3 totals 14 residues. Here the CDR3 reads CVRRGGAGGTEQFF. CDR3 coding DNA: TGTGTCAGGAGGGGGGGAGCGGGGGGGACTGAGCAGTTCTTC.

The rearrangement joins TRBV20-1 to TRBJ2-3; D perhaps matches TRBD2 (5 bases). V lost 0 bases and J lost 13, with 11 bases in between. This CDR3 contains 11 residues. From germline, CDR1 is DFQATT and CDR2 SNEGSKA (reference sequence). Here the CDR3 DNA reads TGCAGTGCTAGAGATACGGGGTTGGAGTATTTT. It yields the protein CSARDTGLEYF.

The chain has TRBV18 and TRBJ2-7, with D possibly matching TRBD1 (5 bases). CDR3 length equals 15 residues. Germline V gene lookup returns CDR1 KGHSH and CDR2 LQKENI. The V end was cut by 4 bases, the J end by 5 bases, with 18 bases between. This CDR3 reads CASSRNGRTIDEQYF. The CDR3 DNA is TGTGCCAGCTCACGAAACGGCAGGACAATCGACGAGCAGTACTTC. Complete variable domain (other parts from reference TRBV18 and TRBJ2-7): NAGVMQNPRHLVRRRGQEARLRCSPMKGHSHVYWYRQLPEEGLKFMVYLQKENIIDESGMPKERFSAEFPKEGPSILRIQQVVRGDSAAYFCASSRNGRTIDEQYFGPGTRLTVT.

This sequence joins TRBV19 and TRBJ1-2; 10 bases are shared with TRBD1. Germline V gives CDR1 LNHDA, CDR2 SQIVND (reference sequence). The CDR3 is 12 residues long. Trimming at V came to 9 bases and at J to 7 bases, leaving 5 bases not matched to a gene. CDR3 sequence reads: CASATGGLGYTF. In nucleotides, the CDR3 is TGTGCCAGCGCGACAGGGGGCCTTGGCTACACCTTC. The full variable domain, its missing parts supplied by reference TRBV19 and TRBJ1-2, is DGGITQSPKYLFRKEGQNVTLSCEQNLNHDAMYWYRQDPGQGLRLIYYSQIVNDFQKGDIAEGYSVSREKKESFPLTVTSAQKNPTAFYLCASATGGLGYTFGSGTRLTVV.